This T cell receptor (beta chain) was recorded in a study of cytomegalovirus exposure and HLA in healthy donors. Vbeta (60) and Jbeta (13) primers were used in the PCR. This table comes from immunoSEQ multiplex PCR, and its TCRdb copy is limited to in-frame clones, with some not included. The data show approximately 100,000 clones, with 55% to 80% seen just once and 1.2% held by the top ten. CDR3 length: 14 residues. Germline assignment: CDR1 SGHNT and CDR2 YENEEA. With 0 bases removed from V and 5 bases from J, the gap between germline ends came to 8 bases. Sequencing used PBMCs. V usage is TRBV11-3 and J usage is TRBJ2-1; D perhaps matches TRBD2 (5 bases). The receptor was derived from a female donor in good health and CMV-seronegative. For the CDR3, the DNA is TGTGCCAGCAGCTTAGACGGGGAAAACAATGAGCAGTTCTTC. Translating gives CASSLDGENNEQFF.